The rows below give T cell receptor beta chains drawn from one sample of a study of PD-L1 blockade in urothelial cancer. Measured with immunoSEQ multiplex PCR; TCRdb has only the in-frame clones, and not every one. The sample comprises roughly 120,000 clones, approximately 90% of which are singletons, and more than 1.5% rests with the top ten. This specimen was PBMCs, taken around atezolizumab (anti-PD-L1) treatment. Receptors were obtained from a man aged 55-75 years with urothelial cancer. Each CDR3 is given with its conserved first and last residue. The D gene is left open where the match is weak. Clone size, where shown, is once, few, many, or a class for clones that have expanded.

D gene	clone size	J gene	V gene	CDR3 DNA	CDR3 protein
NA	NA	TRBJ1-1	TRBV28	TGTGCCAGCAGCTTTATATCAGGGTTGAAGACTGAAGCTTTCTTT	CASSFISGLKTEAFF
NA	once	TRBJ2-7	TRBV9	TGTGCCAGCAGCGTAGACCTTTTAGACAACTCCTACGAGCAGTACTTC	CASSVDLLDNSYEQYF
TRBD2	once	TRBJ2-1	TRBV29-1	TGCAGCGGGGGATCGGGAGGAAACAGTGAGCAGTTCTTC	CSGGSGGNSEQFF
NA	few	TRBJ2-1	TRBV11-3	TGTGCCAGCAGCCCGCGGGACGGGGACAATGAGCAGTTCTTC	CASSPRDGDNEQFF
NA	NA	TRBJ2-7	TRBV7-6	TGTGCCAGCAGCTTAGAACAGGGCTACGAGCAGTACTTC	CASSLEQGYEQYF
TRBD2	NA	TRBJ2-5	TRBV30	TGTGCCTCCTTTCTAGCGGGAGGGCCAGAGACCCAGTACTTC	CASFLAGGPETQYF
TRBD1	NA	TRBJ2-5	TRBV5-1	TGCGCCAGCAGCCCCGACAGGGCCCAAGAGACCCAGTACTTC	CASSPDRAQETQYF
NA	few	TRBJ2-1	TRBV27	TGTGCCAGCAGGACAGGTGCACCCTCCTACAATGAGCAGTTCTTC	CASRTGAPSYNEQFF
TRBD1	NA	TRBJ1-5	TRBV2	TGTGCCAGCAGTGGAACAGGGGGGAATCAGCCCCAGCATTTT	CASSGTGGNQPQHF
NA	once	TRBJ1-1	TRBV15	TGTGCCACCAGCAGAGATTGGGTGACCGGAACAGGTGAAGCTTTCTTT	CATSRDWVTGTGEAFF
TRBD1	NA	TRBJ1-4	TRBV19	TGTGCCAGTAGGGACAGGGGGCGGTTGACTAATGAAAAACTGTTTTTT	CASRDRGRLTNEKLFF
NA	NA	TRBJ2-5	TRBV29-1	TGCAGCGCGGTCCAGGTTCCCCAAGAGACCCAGTACTTC	CSAVQVPQETQYF
NA	NA	TRBJ1-1	TRBV6-5	TGTGCCAGCAGTTATAGGTCAGGTCTTAACACTGAAGCTTTCTTT	CASSYRSGLNTEAFF
NA	once	TRBJ1-5	TRBV28	TGTGCCAGCAACCTGGGGGGGGCGAATAGCGGTCAGCCCCAGCATTTT	CASNLGGANSGQPQHF
TRBD1	NA	TRBJ2-7	TRBV28	TGTGCCAGCAGTTCCGGGACAGGTTCTCGGGAGCAGTACTTC	CASSSGTGSREQYF
NA	NA	TRBJ2-5	TRBV15	TGTGCCACCCGGCGAGGCGGGGGCTCAGAGACCCAGTACTTC	CATRRGGGSETQYF
NA	NA	TRBJ2-7	TRBV7-9	TGTGCCAGCAGCTTAGTTGGGACTCGGGCCTACGAGCAGTACTTC	CASSLVGTRAYEQYF
TRBD1	NA	TRBJ1-2	TRBV5-6	TGTGCCAGCAGCTTTTATCAGGGGGCCGAAGGCTACACCTTC	CASSFYQGAEGYTF
TRBD2	NA	TRBJ2-7	TRBV5-1	TGCGCCAGCAGCTCTAGCGGGCCGAGCTCCTACGAGCAGTACTTC	CASSSSGPSSYEQYF
NA	NA	TRBJ2-3	TRBV18	TGTGCCAGCTCACCACTGGCGGGCACTAGCACAGATACGCAGTATTTT	CASSPLAGTSTDTQYF
NA	NA	TRBJ1-5	TRBV18	TGTGCCAGCTCGCAGACCAGGGATCAGCCCCAGCATTTT	CASSQTRDQPQHF
TRBD2	few	TRBJ2-2	TRBV9	TGTGCCAGCAGCGTAGTTAGCGGGGCCGGCACCGGGGAGCTGTTTTTT	CASSVVSGAGTGELFF